This T cell receptor beta chain is drawn from a study of blood T cell repertoires in COVID-19. Study background: Researchers got acute and convalescent COVID-19 samples from the United States, Italy and Spain. PBMCs, B-cell-depleted T cells, or T cells were the source of the cDNA or gDNA that made up the material.

This clone was counted once. The CDR3 has 14 amino acids. V dropped 5 bases and J dropped 6; count of bases not matched to a gene: 7. The germline CDR1 and CDR2 sequences are SGHVS and FNYEAQ. TCRdb's table, derived via immunoSEQ multiplex PCR, lists solely in-frame clones and lacks some. Counted here are around 270,000 clones, about four fifths occurring once; the ten biggest clones make up approximately 1.5%. This sequence originates from a woman aged 35 to 49 who had recovered from COVID-19. Input material: peripheral blood. The J gene is TRBJ2-3, the V gene TRBV7-6; 8 bases map to TRBD1. CDR3 DNA sequence: TGTGCCAGCAGCGCTAGGACAGGGATGGATACGCAGTATTTT. Amino acid sequence: CASSARTGMDTQYF. Using reference TRBV7-6 and TRBJ2-3 for the parts outside the CDR3, the full variable domain is GAGVSQSPRYKVTKRGQDVALRCDPISGHVSLYWYRQALGQGPEFLTYFNYEAQQDKSGLPNDRFSAERPEGSISTLTIQRTEQRDSAMYRCASSARTGMDTQYFGPGTRLTVL.